This T cell receptor beta chain derives from a study of blood T cell repertoires in COVID-19. Study-wide context: PBMCs, B-cell-depleted T cells, or T cells provided the cDNA or gDNA that made up the material.

Original handling: Using reference gene primer amplification, nucleated cell counts were estimated. Sequencing used immunoSEQ multiplex PCR; TCRdb keeps in-frame clones, though not all of them. The V and J calls and the clone size are those of that table, but D and trimming were determined from the DNA. The sample shows around 620,000 clones, just under 90% of them seen only once. Trimming stripped 5 bases from V and 4 bases from J, with 23 bases between. Germline CDR1 and CDR2: SGHTA and FQGNSA. The CDR3 totals 17 residues. The sample holds a few counts of this clone. The clonotype was recovered from a woman aged 18 to 35 with acute or convalescent COVID-19. Sequenced input: peripheral blood. V is TRBV7-2 and J is TRBJ1-1; a weak D match, TRBD1 (6 bases). The CDR3, as DNA: TGTGCCAGCAGCACTACGGACAGATTGTATAGTGGCACTGAAGCTTTCTTT. This gives the protein CASSTTDRLYSGTEAFF.